Below are 25 T cell receptor beta chains sequenced from a single sample in a study of T cells in Graves' hyperthyroidism and ophthalmopathy. The CDR3 regions of TCR beta were amplified from RNA transcripts. With the HTBI primer set, the TCR CDR3 went through a first round of RT-PCR. Via MiXCR, TCRdb re-called the multiplex PCR reads, giving one row per CDR3 protein. The data hold hundreds of thousands of distinct CDR3 sequences, with 15% to 19% observed a single time. The material sequenced was blood. The receptors come from a woman aged 18 to 35 with Graves' hyperthyroidism.

The table lists this clonotype with many counts. The chain is built from TRBV20-1 and TRBJ1-1; the D gene is possibly TRBD1 (5 bases). Germline CDR1 reads DFQATT; CDR2 reads SNEGSKA (reference sequence). There are 14 residues in the CDR3. V was pared by 6 bases and J by 5 bases, with 19 bases between. In DNA form, the CDR3 reads TGCAGTGCGAATGGGGGTTTAGAATATACTGAAGCTTTCTTT. It yields the protein CSANGGLEYTEAFF.

The chain links TRBV14 to TRBJ2-3; maybe TRBD1 (6 bases). V was trimmed by 2 bases and J by 0 bases, leaving 18 bases between them. CDR1 and CDR2 from the germline V gene are SGHDN and FVKESK. This CDR3 is built from 18 residues. For the CDR3, the DNA is TGTGCCAGCAGCCAACAATACGACAGGCTAACTAGCACAGATACGCAGTATTTT. Amino acids: CASSQQYDRLTSTDTQYF.

This clonotype was picked up many times. This chain connects TRBV6-5 to TRBJ2-3; TRBD2 matches at 11 bases. V gave up 2 bases and J gave up 10 bases; unmatched junction bases: 8. Germline V gene lookup returns CDR1 MNHEY and CDR2 SVGAGI. The CDR3 consists of 15 residues. CDR3 nucleotide sequence: TGTGCCAGCAGTTACGCTAGCGGGAGGCCCCATTCGCAGTATTTT. Protein product: CASSYASGRPHSQYF.

As regards this clonotype: This may arise from a read error, as a much more abundant clone is one base away. This chain uses TRBV2 with TRBJ2-1; D is unclear. The better agreement between TRBJ2-7 and the DNA end casts doubt on the J call. Germline V gives CDR1 SNHLY, CDR2 FYNNEI. The CDR3 contains 16 residues. CDR3 region: CASRARTVSPYNEQYF. For the CDR3, the DNA is TGTGCCAGCAGAGCACGCACAGTATCACCCTACAATGAGCAGTACTTC.

This clonotype was detected only a few times. DNA for the CDR3: TGCAGTGCTAGTGGCCCCCCGAGCACAGATACGCAGTATTTT. As protein: CSASGPPSTDTQYF. This chain uses TRBV20-1 with TRBJ2-3; D is undetermined. The CDR3 is 14 amino acids. The V and J ends lost 3 bases and 0 bases respectively, with 10 bases between them. The germline CDR1 and CDR2 sequences are DFQATT and SNEGSKA (reference sequence).

This clonotype was found many times. The rearrangement links TRBV15 to TRBJ2-5; D is possibly TRBD1 (5 bases). CDR1 and CDR2 from the germline V gene are LNHNV and YYDKDF (reference sequence). The CDR3 covers 15 residues. V was shortened by 0 bases and J by 2 bases, with 10 bases between the two germline ends. The CDR3 sequence: CATSREMGLQETQYF. The CDR3 coding sequence is TGTGCCACCAGCAGAGAGATGGGGCTACAAGAGACCCAGTACTTC. The variable domain in full, completed from reference TRBV15 and TRBJ2-5, reads DAMVIQNPRYQVTQFGKPVTLSCSQTLNHNVMYWYQQKSSQAPKLLFHYYDKDFNNEADTPDNFQSRRPNTSFCFLDIRSPGLGDTAMYLCATSREMGLQETQYFGPGTRLLVL.

This clonotype was observed a few times. The gene calls are TRBV27 and TRBJ2-2; D gene uncertain. This CDR3 is 15 amino acids long. Germline V CDR1 and CDR2: MNHEY, SMNVEV (reference sequence). The V end lost 5 bases, the J end lost 1 base, and 11 bases lay between the germline ends. CDR3 DNA: TGTGCCAGCAGTCCGTTCCCACGGAACACCGGGGAGCTGTTTTTT. Its protein is CASSPFPRNTGELFF.

This clonotype has a count of ten or more. The rearrangement joins TRBV3-1 to TRBJ2-5; TRBD2 matches at 8 bases. V lost 3 bases to trimming and J lost 2 bases; unmatched junction nucleotides: 8. CDR3 length equals 16 residues. CDR1 and CDR2 from the germline V gene are LGHDT and YNNKEL (reference sequence). The CDR3 loop reads CASSQPMAGGQETQYF. CDR3 nucleotides: TGTGCCAGCAGCCAGCCTATGGCGGGAGGACAAGAGACCCAGTACTTC.

This clonotype was found a few times. This rearrangement joins TRBV6-1 to TRBJ1-1; no definite D call. The CDR3 runs to 13 residues. Germline CDR1 reads MNHNS; CDR2 reads SASEGT. The germline V and J ends were trimmed by 9 bases and 10 bases, with 21 bases remaining between them. The DNA of the CDR3 is TGTGCCAGTTCCCGGTCAGGCCCAGTTGCAGCTTTCTTT. Translating gives CASSRSGPVAAFF.

There are many counts of this clonotype. The rearrangement joins TRBV13 to TRBJ1-3, with D tentatively TRBD1 (5 bases). The CDR3 is made up of 16 amino acids. V shed 0 bases and J shed 4 bases, with 13 bases lying between them. Germline CDR1 is PRHDT and CDR2 is FYEKMQ (reference sequence). The CDR3 reads CASSLGLGGDGNTIYF. DNA of the CDR3: TGTGCCAGCAGCTTAGGCTTGGGGGGAGACGGAAACACCATATATTTT.

This clonotype came up a few times. The chain recombines TRBV5-6 with TRBJ1-1; TRBD1 matches 8 bases. Germline lookup yields CDR1 SGHDT and CDR2 YYEEEE. The CDR3 loop spans 20 amino acids. Trimming took 0 bases from V and 0 from J; bases not matched to a gene: 16. The CDR3 region is CASSLAGAGGIESMNTEAFF. The CDR3 region has the DNA TGTGCCAGCAGCTTGGCCGGGGCAGGGGGCATCGAGAGTATGAACACTGAAGCTTTCTTT.

The chain uses TRBV4-2 and TRBJ2-1; TRBD2 agrees at 7 bases. The germline V gene has CDR1 LGHNA and CDR2 YNFKEQ. J lost 0 bases, V lost 3 bases, and 5 bases had no gene match. The CDR3 is 16 residues long. DNA of the CDR3: TGTGCCAGCAGCCAGGGACTACTAACCTCCTACAATGAGCAGTTCTTC. Protein product: CASSQGLLTSYNEQFF.

This clonotype was seen many times. The chain uses TRBV6-2 or TRBV6-3 and TRBJ2-7, with D tentatively TRBD1 (5 bases). Trimming took 0 bases from V and 0 from J, leaving 12 bases between them. In germline, CDR1 is MNHEY, CDR2 SVGEGT. This CDR3 is built from 16 residues. For the CDR3, the DNA is TGTGCCAGCAGTTACTCCCTGCCAGGGTCCTCCTACGAGCAGTACTTC. It specifies CASSYSLPGSSYEQYF.

The chain has TRBV18 and TRBJ1-1; D unresolved. V was shortened by 1 base and J by 0 bases, with 21 bases between the two germline ends. The CDR3 covers 19 residues. Germline V lookup: CDR1 KGHSH, CDR2 LQKENI. CDR3 nucleotide sequence: TGTGCCAGCTCACCACGTTTAGGCGCTCGCCACTACATGAACACTGAAGCTTTCTTT. Translated, it gives CASSPRLGARHYMNTEAFF.

This clonotype was counted ten times or more. The chain combines TRBV3-1 with TRBJ2-2; D gene ambiguous. V was cut by 0 bases and J by 3 bases, with 5 bases left in between. Per the germline V gene, CDR1 is LGHDT and CDR2 is YNNKEL (reference sequence). The CDR3 totals 14 residues. The chain's CDR3 is CASSQELDTGELFF. The CDR3 DNA follows: TGTGCCAGCAGCCAAGAACTCGACACCGGGGAGCTGTTTTTT.

At least ten counts were recorded for this clonotype. The CDR3 is CASSLKQQNTEAFF. The CDR3 DNA follows: TGCGCCAGCAGCTTGAAACAGCAGAACACTGAAGCTTTCTTT. V and J are TRBV5-1 and TRBJ1-1, with D hard to call. V dropped 1 base and J dropped 1 base, with 8 bases sitting between them. From germline, CDR1 is SGHRS and CDR2 YFSETQ. This CDR3 has 14 residues.

In its sample, this clonotype was seen many times. The V and J genes are TRBV7-6 and TRBJ2-3; 10 positions agree with TRBD2. Germline-derived CDR1 and CDR2 are SGHVS and FNYEAQ. The length of the CDR3 is 15 residues. Unmatched junction bases numbered 7, after V lost 6 bases and J lost 4 bases. CDR3 protein: CASRLGTSDADTQYF. CDR3 nucleotide sequence: TGTGCCAGCAGACTAGGGACTAGCGACGCAGATACGCAGTATTTT.

This clonotype was seen at least ten times. In DNA, the CDR3 is TGTGCCAGCCAGGACAGGGGGTACACAGATACGCAGTATTTT. It encodes CASQDRGYTDTQYF. V usage is TRBV2 and J usage is TRBJ2-3; TRBD1 matches at 10 bases. Germline V gene sequence: CDR1 SNHLY, CDR2 FYNNEI. Trimming cost V 8 bases and J 2 bases; bases outside gene matches: 4. The CDR3 is made up of 14 amino acids. The whole variable domain, filled in from reference TRBV2 and TRBJ2-3, reads EPEVTQTPSHQVTQMGQEVILRCVPISNHLYFYWYRQILGQKVEFLVSFYNNEISEKSEIFDDQFSVERPDGSNFTLKIRSTKLEDSAMYFCASQDRGYTDTQYFGPGTRLTVL.

The V and J genes are TRBV5-6 and TRBJ1-2; possibly TRBD1 for D (5 bases). This CDR3 has 15 amino acids. Germline lookup yields CDR1 SGHDT and CDR2 YYEEEE. The ends were cut back, 2 bases at V and 5 bases at J, with 16 bases in the middle. The CDR3 loop is CASSLSTDTLYGYTF. In nucleotides, the CDR3 is TGTGCCAGCAGCTTATCGACAGACACCCTTTATGGCTACACCTTC.

This clonotype came up many times. The V call is TRBV20-1, the J call TRBJ2-1; 14 bases map to TRBD2. Germline trimming cut 5 bases from V and 3 bases from J; bases unmatched to any gene: 6. CDR3 length: 16 amino acids. The germline CDR1 and CDR2 sequences are DFQATT and SNEGSKA (reference sequence). The CDR3 DNA reads TGCAGTGCTCTGGGACTAGCGGGAGCTGGCTACAATGAGCAGTTCTTC. This codes for CSALGLAGAGYNEQFF.

This clonotype was counted ten times or more. V is TRBV5-6 and J is TRBJ1-1; D is uncertain. The V end lost 1 base, the J end lost 3 bases, and 10 bases lay between the germline ends. The CDR3 spans 14 residues. CDR1 and CDR2 (germline): SGHDT, YYEEEE. CDR3 sequence reads: CASSLIGLDTEAFF. The CDR3, as DNA: TGTGCCAGCAGCTTGATAGGGCTTGACACTGAAGCTTTCTTT.

This clonotype was seen ten or more times. The rearrangement joins TRBV2 to TRBJ2-3; D is possibly TRBD2 (5 bases). Between the trimmed V and J ends, which lost 8 bases and 0 bases, there was a span of 21 bases. This CDR3 is built from 17 residues. Per the germline V gene, CDR1 is SNHLY and CDR2 is FYNNEI. The CDR3 DNA sequence: TGTGCCAGCGGTCAGAACTCTATAGCGCCTAGCACAGATACGCAGTATTTT. This codes for CASGQNSIAPSTDTQYF.

This clonotype occurred a few times. The chain couples TRBV25-1 to TRBJ1-2, with TRBD1 matching 7 bases. The length of the CDR3 is 16 residues. V shed 6 bases, J shed 8 bases, and the junction held 18 bases outside the gene matches. Germline CDR1 reads MGHDK; CDR2 reads SYGVNS. The CDR3 loop reads CASRQTGSSIGSGYTF. The CDR3 DNA sequence: TGTGCCAGCAGGCAGACAGGGTCCTCGATAGGGAGCGGCTACACCTTC.

The table lists this clonotype with many counts. The chain uses TRBV24-1 and TRBJ1-1; the D gene is possibly TRBD1 (6 bases). V was cut by 3 bases and J by 6 bases, with 13 bases left in between. The CDR3 sequence is 14 residues long. Germline values: CDR1 KGHDR, CDR2 SFDVKD. As DNA, the CDR3 is TGTGCCACCAGTGATACTCGGGGGCAGGCTGAAGCTTTCTTT. It codes for CATSDTRGQAEAFF.

The table lists this clonotype with a few counts. This chain links TRBV6-1 with TRBJ2-2; D is unresolved. Germline values: CDR1 MNHNS, CDR2 SASEGT. V dropped 5 bases and J dropped 0 bases, with 7 bases sitting between them. The CDR3 has 14 amino acids. This CDR3 reads CASSLVANTGELFF. The CDR3 bases are TGTGCCAGCAGTTTGGTTGCGAACACCGGGGAGCTGTTTTTT.